These 30 T cell receptor beta chains came from one sample sequenced in a study of Ad26.COV2.S vaccination and SARS-CoV-2 variants. The treatment was: around 19 received Ad26.COV2.S at low or high dose, single or two shots; several received placebo; per-sample allocation not given. Collection of samples fell on day 63 after the first vaccine or placebo injection. Assay used: immunoSEQ multiplex PCR; TCRdb lists only in-frame clones, some missing. The table includes under 550,000 clones, more than 75% detected once. This sample comprised peripheral blood, obtained in a trial of Ad26.COV2.S vaccine versus placebo. Receptors originate from a person between 18 and 65 years old who received the Ad26.COV2.S COVID-19 vaccine or a placebo.

CDR3 nucleotides: TGTGCCAGTAGTCCAGGACTAGGGGGTGGGGCCCAAGAGACCCAGTACTTC. Encoded protein: CASSPGLGGGAQETQYF. The chain joins TRBV19 to TRBJ2-5; D possibly corresponds to TRBD2 (7 bases). The CDR3 contains 17 residues. The ends were cut back, 5 bases at V and 1 base at J, with 20 bases in the middle. Germline assignment: CDR1 LNHDA and CDR2 SQIVND (reference sequence).

This clone was seen a handful of times. V is TRBV19 and J is TRBJ2-5; TRBD2 matches 9 bases. The CDR3 spans 16 residues. Germline V CDR1 and CDR2: LNHDA, SQIVND (reference sequence). CDR3 DNA sequence: TGTGCTCACCCCCCATGGAGAGCGGGGGGCCGGAAGACCCAGTACTTC. This codes for CAHPPWRAGGRKTQYF.

This CDR3 reads CSGTGANTGELFF. The CDR3 nucleotides are TGCAGCGGGACAGGAGCGAACACCGGGGAGCTGTTTTTT. V usage is TRBV29-1 and J usage is TRBJ2-2; 7 nucleotides align to TRBD1. Trimming took 7 bases from V and 0 from J; bases not matched to a gene: 2. CDR3 length: 13 amino acids. Germline V gives CDR1 SQVTM, CDR2 ANQGSEA.

This clone was recorded only once. V gene TRBV5-6 combines with J gene TRBJ1-2; D is possibly TRBD1 (6 bases). CDR1 and CDR2 from the germline V gene are SGHDT and YYEEEE. Trimming removed 2 bases at V and 8 bases at J, with 13 bases between. CDR3 size: 13 residues. CDR3 in DNA: TGTGCCAGCAGCTTATTAACAGGGCACGGCTACACCTTC. This translates into CASSLLTGHGYTF. The full variable domain, completed using reference TRBV5-6 and TRBJ1-2, is DAGVTQSPTHLIKTRGQQVTLRCSPKSGHDTVSWYQQALGQGPQFIFQYYEEEERQRGNFPDRFSGHQFPNYSSELNVNALLLGDSALYLCASSLLTGHGYTFGSGTRLTVV.

The table lists this clone with a count of one. This chain links TRBV18 with TRBJ2-7; 9 positions agree with TRBD1. The CDR3 has 14 residues. The V segment lost 4 bases and the J segment 6 bases; nucleotides outside the gene matches: 7. Germline values: CDR1 KGHSH, CDR2 LQKENI. The CDR3 region has the DNA TGTGCCAGCTCACTACAGGGGGCCTGGGGCGAGCAGTACTTC. It encodes CASSLQGAWGEQYF. Full variable domain (remainder filled in from reference TRBV18 and TRBJ2-7): NAGVMQNPRHLVRRRGQEARLRCSPMKGHSHVYWYRQLPEEGLKFMVYLQKENIIDESGMPKERFSAEFPKEGPSILRIQQVVRGDSAAYFCASSLQGAWGEQYFGPGTRLTVT.

V and J are TRBV18 and TRBJ1-1, with no clear D. The germline CDR1 and CDR2 sequences are KGHSH and LQKENI. This CDR3 comprises 15 residues. The germline V and J ends were trimmed by 1 base and 3 bases, with 12 bases remaining between them. The CDR3, as DNA: TGTGCCAGCTCACCACAACCGGCAGTCGACACTGAAGCTTTCTTT. This codes for CASSPQPAVDTEAFF.

The chain uses TRBV6-2 or TRBV6-3 and TRBJ1-2; 9 bases are shared with TRBD1. CDR3 length equals 13 residues. Per the germline V gene, CDR1 is MNHEY and CDR2 is SVGEGT. The V and J ends lost 2 bases and 5 bases, in that order; junction bases with no gene match: 0. CDR3 region: CASSYDRGYGYTF. The CDR3 DNA sequence: TGTGCCAGCAGTTACGACAGGGGGTATGGCTACACCTTC.

CDR3 nucleotides: TGTGCCAGCAGCTTAGGCCGCGATCAGCCCCAGCATTTT. Amino acids: CASSLGRDQPQHF. V is TRBV13 and J is TRBJ1-5; D is unresolved. Trimming removed 0 bases from V and 5 bases from J, with 5 bases in between. This CDR3 region has 13 residues. CDR1 is PRHDT, CDR2 FYEKMQ, per germline (reference sequence). Using reference TRBV13 and TRBJ1-5 for the parts outside the CDR3, the full variable domain is AAGVIQSPRHLIKEKRETATLKCYPIPRHDTVYWYQQGPGQDPQFLISFYEKMQSDKGSIPDRFSAQQFSDYHSELNMSSLELGDSALYFCASSLGRDQPQHFGDGTRLSIL.

The V and J genes are TRBV6-5 and TRBJ2-5; D remains ambiguous. CDR3 length: 15 amino acids. Trimming took off 0 bases at V and 2 bases at J, with 10 bases between the two ends. Looked up from germline, CDR1 is MNHEY and CDR2 is SVGAGI. CDR3 in amino acids: CASSYSIGRQETQYF. For the CDR3, the DNA is TGTGCCAGCAGTTACTCGATCGGCAGACAAGAGACCCAGTACTTC.

The chain couples TRBV7-7 to TRBJ2-5; a possible D gene is TRBD1 (6 bases). CDR1 and CDR2 from the germline V gene are SSHAT and FNYEAQ (reference sequence). This CDR3 region has 15 residues. V gave up 4 bases and J gave up 4 bases, with 16 bases separating them. The DNA for the CDR3 is TGTGCCAGCAGCTCCTTTGGGCAGGGGCTAGAGACCCAGTACTTC. This encodes CASSSFGQGLETQYF.

The rearrangement joins TRBV28 to TRBJ2-7; no reliable D call. Trimming left V 8 bases short and J 0 bases short, with 20 bases between. Germline CDR1 reads MDHEN; CDR2 reads SYDVKM. The CDR3 spans 16 residues. The CDR3 spells CASGENDDVYSYEQYF. CDR3 bases: TGTGCCAGCGGGGAAAATGACGACGTATACTCCTACGAGCAGTACTTC.

The chain is built from TRBV4-1 and TRBJ1-2, with TRBD1 as a possible D gene (5 bases). Per the germline V gene, CDR1 is MGHRA and CDR2 is YSYEKL. There are 16 residues in the CDR3. V was cut by 3 bases and J by 1 base, with 15 bases left in between. The CDR3 bases are TGCGCCAGCAGCCAGGAGAGTGGGACGTTTAACTATGGCTACACCTTC. It is translated as CASSQESGTFNYGYTF.

The V and J genes are TRBV13 and TRBJ2-7, with D maybe TRBD2 (6 bases). Germline V gene sequence: CDR1 PRHDT, CDR2 FYEKMQ (reference sequence). The CDR3 sequence is 13 residues long. V gave up 6 bases and J gave up 4 bases, with 13 bases separating them. The CDR3 here is CASSTGGPYEQYF. In DNA, the CDR3 is TGTGCCAGCAGTACCGGGGGACCGTACGAGCAGTACTTC.

The sample holds a few counts of this clone. The chain joins TRBV10-3 to TRBJ1-1; D call uncertain. V was cut by 3 bases and J by 3 bases, with 5 bases left in between. The CDR3 length is 12 residues. Per germline, CDR1 ENHRY and CDR2 SYGVKD. The CDR3 DNA reads TGTGCCATCAGTGAACGCTACACTGAAGCTTTCTTT. This codes for CAISERYTEAFF.

This chain links TRBV6-4 with TRBJ2-3; 7 bases are a match to TRBD2. Germline V CDR1 and CDR2: MRHNA, SNTAGT. V lost 5 bases, J lost 2 bases, and 4 bases stayed unmatched. This CDR3 comprises 14 residues. The CDR3 loop reads CASSSSGFTDTQYF. The DNA for the CDR3 is TGTGCCAGCAGTTCTAGCGGATTCACAGATACGCAGTATTTT.

The chain recombines TRBV7-9 with TRBJ1-5; 11 bases are a match to TRBD1. Trimming took 1 base from V and 5 from J; bases not matched to a gene: 1. Germline V lookup: CDR1 SEHNR, CDR2 FQNEAQ (reference sequence). The CDR3 is 15 residues long. CDR3 DNA: TGTGCCAGCAGCTTAGGGGACAGGGGGGATCAGCCCCAGCATTTT. Translating it yields CASSLGDRGDQPQHF.

The chain uses TRBV20-1 and TRBJ1-1; no clear D. Germline CDR1 is DFQATT and CDR2 is SNEGSKA (reference sequence). This CDR3 is built from 14 residues. The V end lost 3 bases, the J end lost 0 bases, and 11 bases lay between the germline ends. CDR3: CSASRQPLNTEAFF. The CDR3, as DNA: TGCAGTGCTAGTCGGCAGCCATTGAACACTGAAGCTTTCTTT.

The chain couples TRBV15 to TRBJ1-1; D is possibly TRBD1 (5 bases). This CDR3 has 14 amino acids. Looked up from germline, CDR1 is LNHNV and CDR2 is YYDKDF (reference sequence). Trimming took off 0 bases at V and 11 bases at J, with 16 bases between the two ends. Written as DNA, the CDR3 is TGTGCCACCAGCAGAGATCGTAGGGACGTTAAGGCTTTCTTT. It specifies CATSRDRRDVKAFF.

The V call is TRBV28, the J call TRBJ1-1; a possible D gene is TRBD1 (5 bases). This CDR3 contains 14 residues. From germline, CDR1 is MDHEN and CDR2 SYDVKM. Trimming removed 3 bases from V and 4 bases from J, with 12 bases in between. CDR3 coding DNA: TGTGCCAGCAGTTTGGCCCTTGGGGGCACTGAAGCTTTCTTT. Protein product: CASSLALGGTEAFF. Using reference TRBV28 and TRBJ1-1 for the parts outside the CDR3, the full variable domain is DVKVTQSSRYLVKRTGEKVFLECVQDMDHENMFWYRQDPGLGLRLIYFSYDVKMKEKGDIPEGYSVSREKKERFSLILESASTNQTSMYLCASSLALGGTEAFFGQGTRLTVV.

The chain is built from TRBV2 and TRBJ1-6; D may be TRBD1 (6 bases). The CDR3 contains 13 residues. Germline V lookup: CDR1 SNHLY, CDR2 FYNNEI. Trimming removed 8 bases from V and 10 bases from J, with 15 bases in between. CDR3 residues: CASRGEGDSPLHF. CDR3 DNA: TGTGCCAGCCGCGGCGAGGGGGACTCACCCCTCCACTTT. The full variable domain, with the rest looked up from reference TRBV2 and TRBJ1-6, is EPEVTQTPSHQVTQMGQEVILRCVPISNHLYFYWYRQILGQKVEFLVSFYNNEISEKSEIFDDQFSVERPDGSNFTLKIRSTKLEDSAMYFCASRGEGDSPLHFGNGTRLTVT.

This rearrangement joins TRBV7-9 to TRBJ2-2; tentative D call: TRBD1 (6 bases). CDR3 length: 15 residues. Trimming shortened V by 5 bases and J by 5 bases, and 15 bases separated the two germline ends. Looked up from germline, CDR1 is SEHNR and CDR2 is FQNEAQ (reference sequence). For the CDR3, the DNA is TGTGCCAGCAGCATGACAGGTGATCGGACCGGGGAGCTGTTTTTT. It encodes CASSMTGDRTGELFF.

On this clone itself: Other DNA sequences in this sample translate to the same CDR3. CDR3 bases: TGCGCCAGCAGCTCCGGGACAGGGAACTACGAGCAGTACTTC. Protein: CASSSGTGNYEQYF. V usage is TRBV5-1 and J usage is TRBJ2-7, with 9 bases fitting TRBD1. The CDR3 contains 14 residues. Germline CDR1 reads SGHRS; CDR2 reads YFSETQ. Unmatched junction bases numbered 4, after V lost 3 bases and J lost 3 bases.

This sequence joins TRBV5-5 and TRBJ2-5; tentatively, D is TRBD1 or TRBD2 (5 bases each). This CDR3 has 13 residues. Germline-derived CDR1 and CDR2 are SGHKS and YYEKEE (reference sequence). The V gene lost 0 bases and the J gene lost 5 bases, with 8 bases spanning the gap. The CDR3 is CASSLAGRETQYF. CDR3 coding DNA: TGTGCCAGCAGCTTGGCGGGGCGGGAGACCCAGTACTTC.

V is TRBV7-2 and J is TRBJ1-6, with D maybe TRBD1 (5 bases). The V gene's germline CDR1 is SGHTA and CDR2 FQGNSA. With 1 base removed from V and 7 bases from J, the gap between germline ends came to 11 bases. The CDR3 is 15 amino acids. For the CDR3, the DNA is TGTGCCAGCAGCTTAGGTGGCAGGGAAAATTCACCCCTCCACTTT. This translates into CASSLGGRENSPLHF.

This clone has a single count. This chain connects TRBV11-2 to TRBJ1-1, with D hard to call. With 3 bases removed from V and 7 bases from J, the gap between germline ends came to 12 bases. Germline V lookup: CDR1 SGHAT, CDR2 FQNNGV. The CDR3 loop spans 13 amino acids. CDR3 in DNA: TGTGCCAGCAGCTTGGGGAGGACTCTTGAAGCTTTCTTT. Amino acid sequence: CASSLGRTLEAFF.

In this sample, this clone turned up once. V gene TRBV5-4 combines with J gene TRBJ2-7; TRBD1 aligns across 9 bases. The CDR3 length is 15 residues. The V and J ends lost 1 base and 2 bases, in that order; junction bases with no gene match: 4. Germline values: CDR1 SGHNT, CDR2 YYREEE (reference sequence). The CDR3 DNA follows: TGTGCCAGCAGCTTGAAAGGACAGGGGCCCTACGAGCAGTACTTC. Translated, it gives CASSLKGQGPYEQYF. The full variable domain, rest sourced from reference TRBV5-4 and TRBJ2-7, is ETGVTQSPTHLIKTRGQQVTLRCSSQSGHNTVSWYQQALGQGPQFIFQYYREEENGRGNFPPRFSGLQFPNYSSELNVNALELDDSALYLCASSLKGQGPYEQYFGPGTRLTVT.

The CDR3 is CASSSGPGGAYTDTQYF. The CDR3 bases are TGTGCCAGCAGCTCCGGACCGGGCGGGGCGTACACAGATACGCAGTATTTT. This rearrangement joins TRBV11-3 to TRBJ2-3; a possible D gene is TRBD2 (6 bases). Germline CDR1 SGHNT, CDR2 YENEEA. Deletions cut 4 bases from V and 2 bases from J, with 19 bases between. The CDR3 sequence is 17 residues long.

This rearrangement joins TRBV7-2 to TRBJ2-7; 7 bases are shared with TRBD1. CDR1 and CDR2 (germline): SGHTA, FQGNSA. The CDR3 contains 15 residues. V was clipped by 2 bases and J by 9 bases; unmatched bases: 13. CDR3: CASSLLGQWSDRQYF. Written as DNA, the CDR3 is TGTGCCAGCAGCTTACTGGGACAGTGGTCGGACAGGCAGTACTTC.

The chain is built from TRBV29-1 and TRBJ1-1, with 10 bases identical to TRBD1. This CDR3 region has 15 residues. Germline lookup yields CDR1 SQVTM and CDR2 ANQGSEA. The V segment lost 7 bases and the J segment 0 bases; nucleotides outside the gene matches: 8. The CDR3 nucleotides are TGCAGCGCCACCAGGACAGGGGGGATGAACACTGAAGCTTTCTTT. This sequence encodes CSATRTGGMNTEAFF.

The chain combines TRBV14 with TRBJ1-2; 7 bases fit TRBD1. V dropped 6 bases and J dropped 4; count of bases not matched to a gene: 5. The CDR3 loop spans 13 amino acids. Germline loops: CDR1 SGHDN, CDR2 FVKESK. This CDR3 is CASSDRDSYGYTF. The DNA for the CDR3 is TGTGCCAGCAGTGACCGGGACAGCTATGGCTACACCTTC.